Below are 12 T cell receptor beta chains sequenced from a single sample in a study of immune evolution from preneoplasia to lung adenocarcinoma. The data were produced by immunoSEQ multiplex PCR, yet TCRdb's version contains in-frame clones alone and is incomplete. Found here are some 6,200 clones, 75% to 85% of them singletons; the top ten hold about a fifth. Sequencing was carried out using FFPE adjacent normal lung tissue. The receptors come from a person aged 55-79 years with lung adenocarcinoma.

This clone was counted only a few times. The chain has TRBV6-5 and TRBJ2-1; possible D gene TRBD2, 6 bases. Per the germline V gene, CDR1 is MNHEY and CDR2 is SVGAGI. The CDR3 length is 14 residues. V lost 4 bases and J lost 4, with 11 bases in between. Here the CDR3 reads CASSLAGSYNEQFF. CDR3 bases: TGTGCCAGCAGTTTGGCGGGGAGTTACAATGAGCAGTTCTTC.

The chain recombines TRBV6-1 with TRBJ1-5; tentatively, D is TRBD1 (6 bases). Per germline, CDR1 MNHNS and CDR2 SASEGT. The CDR3 covers 18 residues. V shed 4 bases and J shed 0 bases, with 19 bases lying between them. The CDR3 here is CASSGRGQARDSNQPQHF. In DNA, the CDR3 is TGTGCCAGCAGTGGGCGGGGGCAGGCCCGAGATAGCAATCAGCCCCAGCATTTT.

The genes are TRBV28 and TRBJ1-5, with D possibly being TRBD1 (6 bases). Germline assignment: CDR1 MDHEN and CDR2 SYDVKM. V was pared by 9 bases and J by 5 bases, with 11 bases between. CDR3 length equals 12 residues. CDR3 protein: CASKQGYQPQHF. CDR3 DNA sequence: TGTGCCAGTAAACAGGGATATCAGCCCCAGCATTTT.

For the CDR3, the DNA is TGTGCCAGCAGCATAGCGGATAACACCGGGGAGCTGTTTTTT. Translation: CASSIADNTGELFF. V is TRBV9 and J is TRBJ2-2; D may be TRBD2 (6 bases). V dropped 4 bases and J dropped 2 bases, with 9 bases sitting between them. CDR3 length equals 14 residues. Germline CDR1 is SGDLS and CDR2 is YYNGEE.

This rearrangement joins TRBV4-1 to TRBJ2-1; D is possibly TRBD2 (7 bases). V shed 1 base and J shed 4 bases, with 17 bases lying between them. This CDR3 contains 17 residues. CDR1 is MGHRA, CDR2 YSYEKL, per germline. In nucleotides, the CDR3 is TGCGCCAGCAGCCAAGGAATCAGGGGAGGGAGTTACAATGAGCAGTTCTTC. Residues: CASSQGIRGGSYNEQFF.

The chain links TRBV7-3 to TRBJ2-2; D is perhaps TRBD1 or TRBD2 (6 bases each). The CDR3 length is 16 residues. V dropped 2 bases and J dropped 4 bases, with 14 bases sitting between them. Germline loops: CDR1 SGHTA, CDR2 FQGTGA. The CDR3 spells CASSLFGGPGTGELFF. The DNA for the CDR3 is TGTGCCAGCAGCTTATTTGGGGGGCCGGGCACCGGGGAGCTGTTTTTT.

J is TRBJ2-7 and V is TRBV11-2, with 7 bases that match TRBD1. The V and J ends lost 6 bases and 5 bases, in that order; junction bases with no gene match: 4. The CDR3 covers 12 residues. In germline, CDR1 is SGHAT, CDR2 FQNNGV. In DNA, the CDR3 is TGTGCCAGCAGGTCGGGACAGAACGAGCAGTACTTC. Its translation is CASRSGQNEQYF.

V is TRBV6-5 and J is TRBJ1-4, with a tentative D call TRBD1 (6 bases). The CDR3 length is 15 residues. Trimming removed 6 bases from V and 4 bases from J, with 15 bases in between. Germline CDR1 MNHEY, CDR2 SVGAGI. As DNA, the CDR3 is TGTGCCAGCAGGATGACGACAGGTCTTAATGAAAAACTGTTTTTT. Protein product: CASRMTTGLNEKLFF.

The genes are TRBV11-3 and TRBJ2-7, with TRBD1 identical over 9 bases. The germline gives CDR1 SGHNT, CDR2 YENEEA. The J segment lost 1 base and the V segment lost 4 bases, leaving 5 bases of the junction unmatched. The CDR3 loop spans 15 amino acids. CDR3 in amino acids: CASSSGGTGSYEQYF. The CDR3 DNA sequence: TGTGCCAGCAGCTCAGGAGGGACAGGGTCCTACGAGCAGTACTTC.

The chain combines TRBV30 with TRBJ1-6; D is possibly TRBD1 (5 bases). The CDR3 has 16 amino acids. Germline CDR1 GTSNPN, CDR2 SVGIG (reference sequence). Trimming took off 2 bases at V and 6 bases at J, with 17 bases between the two ends. The CDR3 region has the DNA TGTGCCTGGAGTCCCTTAAGATCGCAGGGTAATTCACCCCTCCACTTT. Residues: CAWSPLRSQGNSPLHF. Supplemented by reference TRBV30 and TRBJ1-6, the full variable domain reads SQTIHQWPATLVQPVGSPLSLECTVEGTSNPNLYWYRQAAGRGLQLLFYSVGIGQISSEVPQNLSASRPQDRQFILSSKKLLLSDSGFYLCAWSPLRSQGNSPLHFGNGTRLTVT.

V and J are TRBV30 and TRBJ2-1; TRBD1 might be the D (5 bases). Trimming stripped 2 bases from V and 4 bases from J, with 6 bases between. This CDR3 is built from 12 residues. From germline, CDR1 is GTSNPN and CDR2 SVGIG (reference sequence). CDR3 region: CAWSTGYNEQFF. As DNA, the CDR3 is TGTGCCTGGAGTACAGGATACAATGAGCAGTTCTTC.

The V call is TRBV10-3, the J call TRBJ1-1; TRBD1 is a possible D gene (5 bases). Looked up from germline, CDR1 is ENHRY and CDR2 is SYGVKD. Trimming removed 7 bases from V and 0 bases from J, with 15 bases in between. This CDR3 has 15 amino acids. CDR3 bases: TGTGCCATCAAGGGGAGTGGAGGGGTGAACACTGAAGCTTTCTTT. It translates to CAIKGSGGVNTEAFF.